Listed here are 7 T cell receptor beta chains from one sample, sequenced in a study of human T cells and chemical hapten exposure. TCRdb redid the calling of the RACE reads with MiXCR, one entry per CDR3 protein. The repertoire holds 85,000 to 100,000 distinct CDR3 sequences, with 9.5% to 14% as singletons. This sample's time point: pre-sensitization, week 0. Treatment noted: therapeutic diphenylcyclopropenone sensitization with weekly scalp DPC. The material sequenced was whole blood, taken in connection with sensitization to the hapten diphenylcyclopropenone (DPC). Every receptor here comes from a woman aged 55-75 years with alopecia areata. Some clones in this sample may be carry-over from other donors' samples.

This clonotype was observed a handful of times. J is TRBJ1-6 and V is TRBV20-1, with D possibly matching TRBD1 (6 bases). The germline V gene has CDR1 DFQATT and CDR2 SNEGSKA (reference sequence). Trimming shortened V by 0 bases and J by 1 base, and 10 bases separated the two germline ends. The CDR3 has 16 residues. The CDR3 coding sequence is TGCAGTGCTAGAGATAGGGGGAGGTCCTATAATTCACCCCTCCACTTT. Amino acid sequence: CSARDRGRSYNSPLHF.

This clonotype was observed a handful of times. This chain uses TRBV20-1 with TRBJ2-3, with 12 bases fitting TRBD2. Unmatched junction bases numbered 6, after V lost 1 base and J lost 4 bases. Germline CDR1 and CDR2: DFQATT and SNEGSKA (reference sequence). The CDR3 extends over 16 amino acids. The CDR3 nucleotides read TGCAGTGCTAGAGGACTAGCGGGGGTTAAAGCAGATACGCAGTATTTT. Its translation: CSARGLAGVKADTQYF.

This clonotype came up many times. The chain employs TRBV30 and TRBJ1-1; TRBD1 matches at 7 bases. Looked up from germline, CDR1 is GTSNPN and CDR2 is SVGIG (reference sequence). The CDR3 loop spans 15 amino acids. V shed 3 bases and J 5 bases; nucleotides not matched to a gene: 12. The CDR3 sequence: CAWRITGVRQTEAFF. DNA for the CDR3: TGTGCCTGGAGAATAACAGGGGTCAGGCAAACTGAAGCTTTCTTT.

This clonotype was seen ten or more times. The chain carries TRBV10-2 and TRBJ1-2; possible D gene TRBD1, 5 bases. V lost 10 bases to trimming and J lost 9 bases, with 30 bases between them. The germline CDR1 and CDR2 sequences are WSHSY and SAAADI. CDR3 length: 16 amino acids. CDR3 region: CATWDLLEGGTMRYTF. The CDR3 DNA reads as TGCGCCACCTGGGATTTACTCGAGGGAGGGACTATGCGCTACACCTTC.

This chain links TRBV6-1 with TRBJ2-7; TRBD2 is a possible D gene (6 bases). This CDR3 comprises 14 residues. V was trimmed by 2 bases and J by 3 bases, leaving 11 bases between them. Per germline, CDR1 MNHNS and CDR2 SASEGT. The CDR3: CASSESGDFYEQYF. The CDR3 DNA follows: TGTGCCAGCAGTGAATCTGGGGACTTCTACGAGCAGTACTTC.

This clonotype was found many times. The chain carries TRBV4-2 and TRBJ1-5, with D hard to call. The CDR3 has 15 residues. Trimming pared 8 bases from V and 7 bases from J, leaving 21 bases between. In germline, CDR1 is LGHNA, CDR2 YNFKEQ. The CDR3 region is CASGKGKEADQPQHF. In DNA form, the CDR3 reads TGTGCCAGCGGTAAGGGTAAGGAGGCAGACCAGCCCCAGCATTTT.

This clonotype was detected once. This chain links TRBV5-1 with TRBJ2-7; possibly TRBD1 for D (6 bases). Trimming left V 4 bases short and J 2 bases short, with 19 bases between. This CDR3 is built from 16 residues. Per the germline V gene, CDR1 is SGHRS and CDR2 is YFSETQ. CDR3 sequence: CASSPAYREPPYEQYF. As DNA, the CDR3 is TGCGCCAGCAGCCCGGCGTACAGGGAGCCTCCCTACGAGCAGTACTTC.